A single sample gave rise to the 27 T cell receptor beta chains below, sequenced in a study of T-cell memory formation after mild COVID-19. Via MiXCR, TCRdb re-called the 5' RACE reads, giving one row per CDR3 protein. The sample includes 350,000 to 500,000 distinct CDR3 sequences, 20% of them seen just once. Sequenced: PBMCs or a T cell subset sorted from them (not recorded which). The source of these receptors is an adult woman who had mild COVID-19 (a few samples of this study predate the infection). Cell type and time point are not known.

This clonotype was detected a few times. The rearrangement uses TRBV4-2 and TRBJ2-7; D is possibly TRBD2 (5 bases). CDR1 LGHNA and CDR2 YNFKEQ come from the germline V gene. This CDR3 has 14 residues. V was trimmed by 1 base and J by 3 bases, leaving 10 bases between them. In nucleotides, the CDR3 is TGTGCCAGCAGCCAAGGGCAACGGGGCTACGAGCAGTACTTC. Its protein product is CASSQGQRGYEQYF.

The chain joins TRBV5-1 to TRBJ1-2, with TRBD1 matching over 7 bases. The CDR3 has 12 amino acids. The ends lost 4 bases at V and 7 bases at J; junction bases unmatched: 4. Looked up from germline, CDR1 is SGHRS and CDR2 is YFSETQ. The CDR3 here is CASSTGTVGYTF. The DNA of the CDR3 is TGCGCCAGCAGCACCGGGACAGTTGGCTACACCTTC. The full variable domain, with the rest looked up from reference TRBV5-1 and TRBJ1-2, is KAGVTQTPRYLIKTRGQQVTLSCSPISGHRSVSWYQQTPGQGLQFLFEYFSETQRNKGNFPGRFSGRQFSNSRSEMNVSTLELGDSALYLCASSTGTVGYTFGSGTRLTVV.

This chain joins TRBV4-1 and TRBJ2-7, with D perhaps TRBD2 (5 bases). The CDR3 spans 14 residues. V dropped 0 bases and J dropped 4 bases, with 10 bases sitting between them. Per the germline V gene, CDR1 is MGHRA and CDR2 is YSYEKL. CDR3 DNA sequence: TGCGCCAGCAGCCAAGAAGGTTCGGGGTACGAGCAGTACTTC. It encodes CASSQEGSGYEQYF.

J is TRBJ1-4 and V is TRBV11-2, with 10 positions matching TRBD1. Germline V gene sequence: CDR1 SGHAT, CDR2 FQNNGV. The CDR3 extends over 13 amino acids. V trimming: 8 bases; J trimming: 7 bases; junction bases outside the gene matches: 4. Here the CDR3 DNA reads TGTGCCAGCGGACAGGGGGGGCCTGAAAAACTGTTTTTT. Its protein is CASGQGGPEKLFF.

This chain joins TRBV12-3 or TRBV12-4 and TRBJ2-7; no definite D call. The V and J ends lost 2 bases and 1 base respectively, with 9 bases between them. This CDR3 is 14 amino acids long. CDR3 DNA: TGTGCCAGCAGTTTACGGGTTCCTTCCTACGAGCAGTACTTC. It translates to CASSLRVPSYEQYF.

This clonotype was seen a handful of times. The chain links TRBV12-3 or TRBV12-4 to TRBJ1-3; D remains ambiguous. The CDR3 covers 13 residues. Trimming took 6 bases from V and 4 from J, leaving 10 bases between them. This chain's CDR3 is CASRTPLGNTIYF. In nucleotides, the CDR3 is TGTGCCAGCAGAACCCCCCTGGGAAACACCATATATTTT.

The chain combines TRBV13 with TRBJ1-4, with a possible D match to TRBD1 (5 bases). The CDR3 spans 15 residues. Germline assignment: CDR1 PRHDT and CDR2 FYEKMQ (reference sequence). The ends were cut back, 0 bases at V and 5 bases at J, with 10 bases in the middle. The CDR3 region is CASSLGGAINEKLFF. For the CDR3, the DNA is TGTGCCAGCAGCTTAGGAGGGGCGATCAATGAAAAACTGTTTTTT.

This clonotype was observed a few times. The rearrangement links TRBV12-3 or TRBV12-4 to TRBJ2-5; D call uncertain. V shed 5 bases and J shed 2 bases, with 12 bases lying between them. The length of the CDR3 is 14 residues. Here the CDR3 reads CASSTAGVQETQYF. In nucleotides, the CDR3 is TGTGCCAGCAGTACGGCCGGAGTACAAGAGACCCAGTACTTC.

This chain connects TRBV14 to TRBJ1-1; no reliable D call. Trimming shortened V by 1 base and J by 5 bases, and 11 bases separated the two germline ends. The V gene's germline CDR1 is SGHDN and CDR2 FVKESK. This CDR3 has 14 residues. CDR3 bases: TGTGCCAGCAGCCAAGTACGGGGTAGGACTGAAGCTTTCTTT. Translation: CASSQVRGRTEAFF.

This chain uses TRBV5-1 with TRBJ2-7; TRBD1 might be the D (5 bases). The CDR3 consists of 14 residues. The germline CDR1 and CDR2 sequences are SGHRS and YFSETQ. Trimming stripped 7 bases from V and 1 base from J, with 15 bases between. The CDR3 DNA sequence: TGCGCCAGCTCCGACCCTAGGGGATCCTACGAGCAGTACTTC. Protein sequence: CASSDPRGSYEQYF.

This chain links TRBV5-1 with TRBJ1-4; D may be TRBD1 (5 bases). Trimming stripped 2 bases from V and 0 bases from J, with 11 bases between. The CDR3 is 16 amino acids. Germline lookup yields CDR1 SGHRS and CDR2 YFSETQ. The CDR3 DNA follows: TGCGCCAGCAGCTTAGGGGATCTGGCAACTAATGAAAAACTGTTTTTT. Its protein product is CASSLGDLATNEKLFF. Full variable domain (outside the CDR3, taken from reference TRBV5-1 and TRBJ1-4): KAGVTQTPRYLIKTRGQQVTLSCSPISGHRSVSWYQQTPGQGLQFLFEYFSETQRNKGNFPGRFSGRQFSNSRSEMNVSTLELGDSALYLCASSLGDLATNEKLFFGSGTQLSVL.

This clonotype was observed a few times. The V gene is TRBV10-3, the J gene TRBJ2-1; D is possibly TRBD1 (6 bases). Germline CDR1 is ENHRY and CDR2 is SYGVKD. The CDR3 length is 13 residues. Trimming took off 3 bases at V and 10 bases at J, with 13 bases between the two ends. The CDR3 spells CAISDLGGGEQFF. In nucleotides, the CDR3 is TGTGCCATCAGTGACCTAGGGGGTGGCGAGCAGTTCTTC.

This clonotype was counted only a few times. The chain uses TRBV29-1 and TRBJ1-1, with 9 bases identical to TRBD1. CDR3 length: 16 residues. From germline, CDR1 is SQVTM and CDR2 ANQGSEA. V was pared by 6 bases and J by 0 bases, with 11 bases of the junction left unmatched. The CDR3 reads CSVDPDRGVMNTEAFF. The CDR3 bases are TGCAGCGTAGATCCGGACAGGGGAGTAATGAACACTGAAGCTTTCTTT.

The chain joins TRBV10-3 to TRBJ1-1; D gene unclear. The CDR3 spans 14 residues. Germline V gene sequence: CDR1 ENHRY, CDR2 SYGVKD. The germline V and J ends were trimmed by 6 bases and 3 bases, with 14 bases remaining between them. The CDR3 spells CAISFSPRDTEAFF. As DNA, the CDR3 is TGTGCCATCAGCTTTTCCCCGAGGGACACTGAAGCTTTCTTT.

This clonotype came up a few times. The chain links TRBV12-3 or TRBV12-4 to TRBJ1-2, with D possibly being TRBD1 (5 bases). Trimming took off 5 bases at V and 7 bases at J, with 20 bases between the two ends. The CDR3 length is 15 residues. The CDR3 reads CASSPPDDRVGGYTF. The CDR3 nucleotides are TGTGCCAGCAGTCCCCCCGACGACAGAGTAGGTGGCTACACCTTC.

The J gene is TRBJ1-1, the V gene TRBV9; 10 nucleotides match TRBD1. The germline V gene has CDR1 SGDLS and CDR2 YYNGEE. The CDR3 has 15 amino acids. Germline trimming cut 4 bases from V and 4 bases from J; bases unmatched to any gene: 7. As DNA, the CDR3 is TGTGCCAGCAGCACACCTGACAGGGGGCTCACTGAAGCTTTCTTT. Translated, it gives CASSTPDRGLTEAFF.

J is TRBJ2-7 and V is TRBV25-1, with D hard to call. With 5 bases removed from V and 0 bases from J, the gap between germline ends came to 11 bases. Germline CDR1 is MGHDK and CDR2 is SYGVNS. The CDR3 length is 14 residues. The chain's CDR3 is CASSREMSSYEQYF. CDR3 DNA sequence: TGTGCCAGCAGTAGGGAAATGAGCTCCTACGAGCAGTACTTC.

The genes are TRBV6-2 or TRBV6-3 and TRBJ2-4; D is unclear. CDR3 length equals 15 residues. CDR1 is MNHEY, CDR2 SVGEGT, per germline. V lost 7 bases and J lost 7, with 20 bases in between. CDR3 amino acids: CASTLRDGWSNIQYF. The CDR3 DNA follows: TGTGCCAGCACCTTACGTGACGGATGGAGTAACATTCAGTACTTC.

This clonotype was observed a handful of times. CDR3 bases: TGCAGCGTTAGGGGAACCGCGAACACCGGGGAGCTGTTTTTT. Translation gives CSVRGTANTGELFF. The chain links TRBV29-1 to TRBJ2-2, with D perhaps matching TRBD1 (5 bases). Germline values: CDR1 SQVTM, CDR2 ANQGSEA. Trimming took off 5 bases at V and 0 bases at J, with 10 bases between the two ends. This CDR3 region has 14 residues.

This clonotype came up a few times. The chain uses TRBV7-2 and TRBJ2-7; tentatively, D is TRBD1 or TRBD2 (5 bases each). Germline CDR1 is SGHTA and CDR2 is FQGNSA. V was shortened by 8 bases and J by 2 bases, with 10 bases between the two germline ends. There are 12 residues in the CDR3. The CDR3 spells CASVRGAYEQYF. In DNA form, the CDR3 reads TGTGCCAGCGTTAGAGGGGCCTACGAGCAGTACTTC.

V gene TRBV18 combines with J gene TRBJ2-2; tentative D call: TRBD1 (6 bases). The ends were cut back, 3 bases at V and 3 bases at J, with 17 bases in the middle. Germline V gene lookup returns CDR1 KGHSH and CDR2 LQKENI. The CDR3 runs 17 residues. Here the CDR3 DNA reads TGTGCCAGCTCACCGACATTGGCAGGGGTTGACACCGGGGAGCTGTTTTTT. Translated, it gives CASSPTLAGVDTGELFF.

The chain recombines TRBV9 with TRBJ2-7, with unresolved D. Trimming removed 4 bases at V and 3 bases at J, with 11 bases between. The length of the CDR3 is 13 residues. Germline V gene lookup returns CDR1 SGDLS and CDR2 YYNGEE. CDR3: CASSPTQFYEQYF. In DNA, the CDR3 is TGTGCCAGCAGCCCGACTCAATTCTACGAGCAGTACTTC.

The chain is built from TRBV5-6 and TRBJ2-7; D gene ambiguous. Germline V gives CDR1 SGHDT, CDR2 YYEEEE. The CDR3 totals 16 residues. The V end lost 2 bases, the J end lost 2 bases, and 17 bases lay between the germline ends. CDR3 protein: CASSFLDVGVAYEQYF. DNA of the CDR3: TGTGCCAGCAGCTTCCTGGACGTTGGGGTCGCCTACGAGCAGTACTTC. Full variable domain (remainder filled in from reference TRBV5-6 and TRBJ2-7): DAGVTQSPTHLIKTRGQQVTLRCSPKSGHDTVSWYQQALGQGPQFIFQYYEEEERQRGNFPDRFSGHQFPNYSSELNVNALLLGDSALYLCASSFLDVGVAYEQYFGPGTRLTVT.

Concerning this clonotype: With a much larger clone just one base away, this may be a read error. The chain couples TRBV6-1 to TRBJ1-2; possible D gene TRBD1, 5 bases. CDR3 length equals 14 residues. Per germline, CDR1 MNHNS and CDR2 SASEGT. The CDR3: CAISEEGPRYGYTF. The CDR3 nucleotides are TGTGCCATCAGTGAAGAGGGGCCCCGCTATGGCTACACCTTC.

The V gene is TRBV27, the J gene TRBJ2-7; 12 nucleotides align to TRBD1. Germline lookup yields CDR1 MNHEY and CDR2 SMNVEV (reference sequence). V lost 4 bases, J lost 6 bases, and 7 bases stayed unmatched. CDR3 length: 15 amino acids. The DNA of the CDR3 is TGTGCCAGCAGTTACCAGGGACAGGGGGCAAGCGAGCAGTACTTC. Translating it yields CASSYQGQGASEQYF.

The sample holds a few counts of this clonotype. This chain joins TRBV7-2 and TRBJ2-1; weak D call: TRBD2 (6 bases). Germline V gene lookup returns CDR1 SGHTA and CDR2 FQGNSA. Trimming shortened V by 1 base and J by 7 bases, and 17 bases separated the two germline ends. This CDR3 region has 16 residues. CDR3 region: CASSLGASVTRNEQFF. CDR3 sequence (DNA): TGTGCCAGCAGCTTAGGGGCTAGCGTCACGAGGAATGAGCAGTTCTTC.

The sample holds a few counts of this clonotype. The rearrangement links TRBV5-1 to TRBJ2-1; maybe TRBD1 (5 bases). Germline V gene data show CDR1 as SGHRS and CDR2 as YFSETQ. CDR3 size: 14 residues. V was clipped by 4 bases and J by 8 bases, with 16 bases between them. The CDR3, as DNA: TGCGCCAGCAGCAGGGGTTCGGGTGTTCATGAGCAGTTCTTC. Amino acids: CASSRGSGVHEQFF.